These 2 T cell receptor beta chains were all obtained from the same sample, sequenced in a study of T cell responses to AZD1222 COVID-19 vaccine (dated by TCRdb to the early 2020s). The meaning of the sample's time point label: baseline before first vaccination. The library was prepared using the immunoSEQ multiplex PCR assay. What TCRdb holds here is the immuneACCESS table cut down to in-frame rearrangements. Part of the clones is not present; checked against another copy, under half of the missing clones reflect an unresolved V gene, and the others are unexplained. Across this sample there are approximately 120,000 clones, with just over 90% seen only once. The top ten clones comprise 4% to 5% of the sample. The specimen comprised peripheral blood, sampled on day 0 of AZD1222 vaccination. These receptors were obtained from an adult in good health.

This chain connects TRBV7-2 to TRBJ1-5; 7 bases align to TRBD1. Germline assignment: CDR1 SGHTA and CDR2 FQGNSA. The CDR3 has 15 residues. V was pared by 5 bases and J by 0 bases, with 4 bases of the junction left unmatched. The CDR3 protein is CASSKDRNSNQPQHF. The CDR3 DNA sequence: TGTGCCAGCAGCAAGGACAGGAATAGCAATCAGCCCCAGCATTTT.

The chain couples TRBV24-1 to TRBJ1-2, with D uncertain. V was cut by 3 bases and J by 5 bases, with 12 bases left in between. This CDR3 has 14 amino acids. CDR1 and CDR2 (germline): KGHDR, SFDVKD. The CDR3 DNA sequence: TGTGCCACCAGTGATCCGACTGAAACGTATGGCTACACCTTC. Residues: CATSDPTETYGYTF.